This passage covers 29 T cell receptor beta chains from one sample sequenced in a study of cytomegalovirus exposure and HLA in healthy donors. The PCR was carried out with 60 Vbeta primers and 13 Jbeta primers. The method was immunoSEQ multiplex PCR; TCRdb's version includes in-frame clones alone and lacks a portion of them. Its table records about 39,000 clones. Sequencing used PBMCs. The receptors come from a woman aged 25 to 39 in good health and CMV-seropositive.

V gene TRBV6-6 combines with J gene TRBJ1-1; D gene uncertain. The germline V and J ends were trimmed by 2 bases and 1 base, with 11 bases remaining between them. The CDR3 runs to 15 residues. Germline lookup yields CDR1 MNHNY and CDR2 SVGAGI (reference sequence). The CDR3 is CASSYGLGGNTEAFF. The CDR3 DNA follows: TGTGCCAGCAGTTACGGTCTCGGAGGGAACACTGAAGCTTTCTTT.

The chain recombines TRBV28 with TRBJ1-5; D possibly corresponds to TRBD1 (5 bases). From germline, CDR1 is MDHEN and CDR2 SYDVKM. Trimming took off 7 bases at V and 6 bases at J, with 10 bases between the two ends. This CDR3 has 12 amino acids. CDR3 loop: CASTSGSQPQHF. In DNA, the CDR3 is TGTGCCAGCACCTCAGGGTCTCAGCCCCAGCATTTT. The variable domain in full, with the rest retrieved from reference TRBV28 and TRBJ1-5, is DVKVTQSSRYLVKRTGEKVFLECVQDMDHENMFWYRQDPGLGLRLIYFSYDVKMKEKGDIPEGYSVSREKKERFSLILESASTNQTSMYLCASTSGSQPQHFGDGTRLSIL.

The V gene is TRBV5-1, the J gene TRBJ2-5, with 8 bases lining up with TRBD2. CDR1 is SGHRS, CDR2 YFSETQ, per germline. The CDR3 sequence is 14 residues long. The ends lost 4 bases at V and 5 bases at J; junction bases unmatched: 7. CDR3 bases: TGCGCCAGCAGCGCCGGGGGGGGGTATGAGACCCAGTACTTC. Amino acid sequence: CASSAGGGYETQYF.

Measured by frequency, this clone is medium-sized. The chain has TRBV7-9 and TRBJ1-2, with TRBD1 identical over 7 bases. The CDR3 contains 13 residues. Per the germline V gene, CDR1 is SEHNR and CDR2 is FQNEAQ (reference sequence). V lost 6 bases, J lost 5 bases, and 6 bases stayed unmatched. The CDR3 nucleotides are TGTGCCAGCAGTAGAGGGACAGCTTATGGCTACACCTTC. Its protein product is CASSRGTAYGYTF.

This chain connects TRBV28 to TRBJ2-2; 7 bases align to TRBD1. Germline V CDR1 and CDR2: MDHEN, SYDVKM. There are 16 residues in the CDR3. V shed 5 bases and J 4 bases; nucleotides not matched to a gene: 10. The CDR3 nucleotides are TGTGCCAGCAGTCGTAGACAGGGTATCGCCACCGGGGAGCTGTTTTTT. It codes for CASSRRQGIATGELFF.

V and J are TRBV6-5 and TRBJ2-2, with a possible D match to TRBD1 (5 bases). The V gene's germline CDR1 is MNHEY and CDR2 SVGAGI. V was trimmed by 1 base and J by 4 bases, leaving 13 bases between them. This CDR3 is built from 16 residues. In nucleotides, the CDR3 is TGTGCCAGCAGTTACTTAAGGGGCTCGGCCACCGGGGAGCTGTTTTTT. Translated: CASSYLRGSATGELFF.

The V and J genes are TRBV6-6 and TRBJ1-6, with D possibly matching TRBD1 (5 bases). In germline, CDR1 is MNHNY, CDR2 SVGAGI (reference sequence). The CDR3 has 14 amino acids. V was clipped by 2 bases and J by 14 bases, with 16 bases between them. CDR3 sequence: CASSYAAGYWALHF. The CDR3 nucleotides are TGTGCCAGCAGTTACGCCGCAGGGTATTGGGCCCTCCACTTT.

The chain carries TRBV5-1 and TRBJ2-7, with D hard to call. Germline V CDR1 and CDR2: SGHRS, YFSETQ. Trimming removed 4 bases at V and 0 bases at J, with 14 bases between. The CDR3 is 15 amino acids. The CDR3 spells CASSPQRRLSYEQYF. Written as DNA, the CDR3 is TGCGCCAGCAGCCCCCAACGCCGACTCTCCTACGAGCAGTACTTC. Full variable domain (rest looked up from reference TRBV5-1 and TRBJ2-7): KAGVTQTPRYLIKTRGQQVTLSCSPISGHRSVSWYQQTPGQGLQFLFEYFSETQRNKGNFPGRFSGRQFSNSRSEMNVSTLELGDSALYLCASSPQRRLSYEQYFGPGTRLTVT.

Comment on this clone: The conserved phenylalanine or tryptophan is not found at the CDR3 terminus, so this likely reflects a read error. This chain joins TRBV7-2 and TRBJ1-2; TRBD1 might be the D (6 bases). Per the germline V gene, CDR1 is SGHTA and CDR2 is FQGNSA. V was trimmed by 1 base and J by 7 bases, leaving 10 bases between them. The CDR3 length is 13 residues. The CDR3 loop is CASSLGNRAGYTS. As DNA, the CDR3 is TGTGCCAGCAGCTTAGGGAACAGGGCTGGCTACACCTCC.

This chain joins TRBV5-1 and TRBJ2-7; D possibly corresponds to TRBD1 (5 bases). CDR3 length: 14 amino acids. Germline V lookup: CDR1 SGHRS, CDR2 YFSETQ. V was trimmed by 0 bases and J by 2 bases, leaving 9 bases between them. The CDR3 region has the DNA TGCGCCAGCAGCTTGGCCTCAGGGCCCTACGAGCAGTACTTC. The encoded protein is CASSLASGPYEQYF.

The chain has TRBV29-1 and TRBJ2-7; 7 nucleotides agree with TRBD2. CDR1 and CDR2 (germline): SQVTM, ANQGSEA. Trimming cost V 7 bases and J 3 bases; bases outside gene matches: 6. This CDR3 comprises 12 residues. The CDR3 here is CSGVGGDYEQYF. CDR3 coding DNA: TGCAGCGGGGTTGGGGGGGACTACGAGCAGTACTTC.

The CDR3 spells CASSGERAYNEQFF. The CDR3 coding sequence is TGTGCCAGCTCAGGCGAGCGGGCATACAATGAGCAGTTCTTC. The gene calls are TRBV18 and TRBJ2-1; TRBD2 might be the D (6 bases). The germline CDR1 and CDR2 sequences are KGHSH and LQKENI. V gave up 5 bases and J gave up 4 bases, with 12 bases separating them. The CDR3 is made up of 14 amino acids.

The chain recombines TRBV15 with TRBJ2-1, with 8 bases fitting TRBD2. There are 16 residues in the CDR3. Germline loops: CDR1 LNHNV, CDR2 YYDKDF (reference sequence). The V gene end was trimmed by 2 bases and the J gene end by 10 bases; junction bases not matched to a gene: 13. The CDR3 here is CATSRRLHGGAEEQFF. The CDR3, as DNA: TGTGCCACCAGCAGACGACTCCACGGGGGGGCGGAAGAGCAGTTCTTC.

V gene TRBV5-1 combines with J gene TRBJ2-7; TRBD2 might be the D (6 bases). Trimming stripped 3 bases from V and 0 bases from J, with 13 bases between. The germline V gene encodes CDR1 SGHRS and CDR2 YFSETQ. The CDR3 has 15 amino acids. CDR3 loop: CASSWRAESSYEQYF. CDR3 DNA sequence: TGCGCCAGCAGCTGGAGGGCAGAGAGCTCCTACGAGCAGTACTTC.

The J gene is TRBJ1-3, the V gene TRBV7-6; unclear D gene. Germline CDR1 reads SGHVS; CDR2 reads FNYEAQ. The V and J ends lost 1 base and 0 bases respectively, with 10 bases between them. The CDR3 is 16 amino acids. The CDR3 DNA is TGTGCCAGCAGCTTAGGGGCAGGCAGCTCTGGAAACACCATATATTTT. Its protein product is CASSLGAGSSGNTIYF. The whole variable domain, filled in from reference TRBV7-6 and TRBJ1-3, reads GAGVSQSPRYKVTKRGQDVALRCDPISGHVSLYWYRQALGQGPEFLTYFNYEAQQDKSGLPNDRFSAERPEGSISTLTIQRTEQRDSAMYRCASSLGAGSSGNTIYFGEGSWLTVV.

The genes are TRBV2 and TRBJ2-1, with TRBD2 matching over 9 bases. Unmatched junction bases numbered 7, after V lost 7 bases and J lost 3 bases. Germline assignment: CDR1 SNHLY and CDR2 FYNNEI. The CDR3 runs to 15 residues. The CDR3 DNA follows: TGTGCCAGCACAGAGGGGCGGGGGGGCTACAATGAGCAGTTCTTC. Amino acid sequence: CASTEGRGGYNEQFF.

V and J are TRBV6-1 and TRBJ1-1, with no clear D. Germline values: CDR1 MNHNS, CDR2 SASEGT. With 8 bases removed from V and 4 bases from J, the gap between germline ends came to 14 bases. The CDR3 extends over 13 amino acids. CDR3 in amino acids: CASATGGLTEAFF. The CDR3 bases are TGTGCCAGCGCGACCGGCGGTCTCACTGAAGCTTTCTTT.

V usage is TRBV28 and J usage is TRBJ1-3; tentative D call: TRBD1 (6 bases). This CDR3 contains 16 residues. Deletions cut 5 bases from V and 0 bases from J, with 14 bases between. Germline V lookup: CDR1 MDHEN, CDR2 SYDVKM. CDR3 nucleotide sequence: TGTGCCAGCAGTGGATCTCAGGGGCTCTCTGGAAACACCATATATTTT. Protein: CASSGSQGLSGNTIYF.

This rearrangement joins TRBV27 to TRBJ1-2, with D tentatively TRBD1 (6 bases). Germline V gene lookup returns CDR1 MNHEY and CDR2 SMNVEV (reference sequence). This CDR3 spans 14 amino acids. Deletions cut 6 bases from V and 8 bases from J, with 19 bases between. The CDR3 DNA reads as TGTGCCAGCAGGGTCCTTGGGGGGGCTAAGGGCTACACCTTC. Protein sequence: CASRVLGGAKGYTF.

This rearrangement joins TRBV27 to TRBJ2-7; weak D call: TRBD2 (5 bases). The CDR3 totals 13 residues. The germline gives CDR1 MNHEY, CDR2 SMNVEV (reference sequence). Trimming took off 3 bases at V and 2 bases at J, with 8 bases between the two ends. In nucleotides, the CDR3 is TGTGCCAGCAGTTTCGGGGAACCCTACGAGCAGTACTTC. Translation gives CASSFGEPYEQYF.

The rearrangement joins TRBV20-1 to TRBJ2-7; D remains ambiguous. Germline V CDR1 and CDR2: DFQATT, SNEGSKA (reference sequence). The V end was cut by 0 bases, the J end by 3 bases, with 3 bases between. The CDR3 length is 11 residues. The CDR3 bases are TGCAGTGCTAGAGATATCTACGAGCAGTACTTC. Its protein is CSARDIYEQYF.

The chain has TRBV7-6 and TRBJ2-3; 10 bases map to TRBD2. The CDR3 is 14 residues long. V was clipped by 5 bases and J by 5 bases; unmatched bases: 4. The germline gives CDR1 SGHVS, CDR2 FNYEAQ. This chain's CDR3 is CASSLERGGDTQYF. DNA for the CDR3: TGTGCCAGCAGCCTCGAGCGGGGGGGAGATACGCAGTATTTT.

CDR3 in DNA: TGCGCCAGCAGCCAAGGGGGGGAACAAGAGACCCAGTACTTC. It encodes CASSQGGEQETQYF. This sequence joins TRBV4-1 and TRBJ2-5; D is possibly TRBD2 (6 bases). Trimming removed 1 base from V and 2 bases from J, with 8 bases in between. CDR3 length: 14 residues. Germline CDR1 and CDR2: MGHRA and YSYEKL.

J is TRBJ1-4 and V is TRBV1. TRBV1 is a known pseudogene. This CDR3 region has 12 residues. The CDR3: CTTAEVDEKLFF. CDR3 coding DNA: TGCACCACCGCGGAGGTGGATGAAAAACTGTTTTTT.

The V call is TRBV28, the J call TRBJ1-1; D is unresolved. The CDR3 has 13 amino acids. Per germline, CDR1 MDHEN and CDR2 SYDVKM. V lost 3 bases, J lost 1 base, and 6 bases lay in between. CDR3 region: CASSFIQNTEAFF. The CDR3 DNA reads as TGTGCCAGCAGTTTTATACAGAACACTGAAGCTTTCTTT.

This sequence joins TRBV19 and TRBJ1-2; D possibly corresponds to TRBD1 (6 bases). This CDR3 contains 16 residues. V lost 5 bases, J lost 5 bases, and 21 bases lay in between. Germline V gene lookup returns CDR1 LNHDA and CDR2 SQIVND (reference sequence). CDR3 bases: TGTGCCAGTAGTCCAACACAGGGCCGGAGACCTTATGGCTACACCTTC. This sequence encodes CASSPTQGRRPYGYTF.

The rearrangement uses TRBV11-3 and TRBJ1-6, with D tentatively TRBD1 (5 bases). The V gene's germline CDR1 is SGHNT and CDR2 YENEEA. The germline V and J ends were trimmed by 5 bases and 6 bases, with 14 bases remaining between them. The CDR3 is 15 amino acids. CDR3 protein: CASSREGRFNSPLHF. CDR3 coding DNA: TGTGCCAGCAGCCGAGAGGGGAGGTTTAATTCACCCCTCCACTTT.

The rearrangement joins TRBV5-6 to TRBJ1-2; no clear D. CDR3 length equals 11 residues. The V gene lost 0 bases and the J gene lost 10 bases, with 7 bases spanning the gap. The germline V gene encodes CDR1 SGHDT and CDR2 YYEEEE. DNA of the CDR3: TGTGCCAGCAGCTTGGACAGAGTCTACACCTTC. Translating gives CASSLDRVYTF. Filled out from reference TRBV5-6 and TRBJ1-2, the complete variable domain reads DAGVTQSPTHLIKTRGQQVTLRCSPKSGHDTVSWYQQALGQGPQFIFQYYEEEERQRGNFPDRFSGHQFPNYSSELNVNALLLGDSALYLCASSLDRVYTFGSGTRLTVV.

The chain recombines TRBV2 with TRBJ2-5, with TRBD1 matching 7 bases. CDR1 and CDR2 from the germline V gene are SNHLY and FYNNEI. V was clipped by 6 bases and J by 5 bases; unmatched bases: 6. There are 13 residues in the CDR3. This chain's CDR3 is CASSEQGRETQYF. Here the CDR3 DNA reads TGTGCCAGCAGCGAACAGGGGCGGGAGACCCAGTACTTC.